This T cell receptor beta chain was observed in a study of graft-versus-host responses after intestinal transplantation. Overall study: Uniformly, recipients were administered anti-thymocyte globulin induction with subsequent tacrolimus and steroids for approximately three years.

Assay used: immunoSEQ multiplex PCR; TCRdb lists only in-frame clones, some missing. This sample carries under 100,000 clones, around 93% of them seen once, and the ten largest clones take approximately 1%. This clone appeared a single time. Its specificity is not known. The germline gives CDR1 SGDLS, CDR2 YYNGEE. This CDR3 has 14 amino acids. The germline V and J ends were trimmed by 0 bases and 6 bases, with 10 bases remaining between them. Overall study findings and caveats: Within allografts, high graft-versus-host to host-versus-graft clonal ratios were seen among patients with graft-donor T cell macrochimerism. Early HvG declines after transplant were associated with peak circulating GvH clone levels.

This clonotype was sampled from a human donor who was the organ donor for an intestinal transplant. The sequencing here drew on unstimulated CD8+ T cells sorted from spleen or lymph node cells, taken before transplant. The rearrangement uses TRBV9 and TRBJ2-1; D is undetermined. Here the CDR3 reads CASSVEDSFNEQFF. The CDR3 region has the DNA TGTGCCAGCAGCGTAGAAGACTCATTCAATGAGCAGTTCTTC.